This T cell receptor (beta chain) derives from a study of T cell repertoires in cytomegalovirus infection. Study information: Recently described HLA-C-restricted plus well-studied HLA-B-restricted CMV epitopes were used. TCR beta signatures that were public indicated CMV infection and matching HLA type.

Each CDR3 protein is one row after TCRdb ran MiXCR on the reads. The sample lists around 340,000 distinct CDR3 sequences, 25% to 30% occurring once. V gave up 5 bases and J gave up 2 bases, with 10 bases separating them. This CDR3 has 14 residues. This clonotype was detected a few times. The antigen is not known. This TCR came from a human donor in good health (CMV status not recorded). Some clones in this sample may be carry-over from other donors' samples. This sample comprised cultured PBMCs, obtained from culture after CMV antigen stimulation. The V call is TRBV12-3 or TRBV12-4, the J call TRBJ2-4; D may correspond to TRBD1 or TRBD2 (5 bases each). The CDR3 DNA reads as TGTGCCAGCAGTGGGACGGGGTCCAAAAACATTCAGTACTTC. This codes for CASSGTGSKNIQYF.